The 17 T cell receptor beta chains below were found in one sample sequenced in a study of blood T cell repertoires in COVID-19. TCRdb's copy holds only in-frame clones and misses some; the assay was immunoSEQ multiplex PCR. This sample has about 270,000 clones, with approximately 83% found just once. Source material: peripheral blood. The receptors here all came from a woman in her 70s with acute or convalescent COVID-19.

This clone appeared once. The chain is built from TRBV3-1 (or the pseudogene TRBV3-2) and TRBJ1-2; D not certain. V was clipped by 2 bases and J by 8 bases, with 18 bases between them. The CDR3 consists of 15 residues. Germline CDR1 and CDR2: LGHDT and YNNKEL (reference sequence). The CDR3 region is CASSQRGGGTKGYTF. CDR3 sequence (DNA): TGTGCCAGCAGCCAACGAGGTGGAGGAACGAAAGGCTACACCTTC.

This clone was observed a few times. V is TRBV9 and J is TRBJ1-6; weak D call: TRBD1 (5 bases). This CDR3 region has 12 residues. In germline, CDR1 is SGDLS, CDR2 YYNGEE. Trimming removed 4 bases from V and 10 bases from J, with 9 bases in between. DNA for the CDR3: TGTGCCAGCAGCACCCGGGGGTCACCCCTCCACTTT. Translation gives CASSTRGSPLHF.

This clone has a handful of counts. This chain joins TRBV25-1 and TRBJ2-1, with D possibly being TRBD1 (6 bases). The CDR3 runs to 11 residues. V was clipped by 2 bases and J by 10 bases, with 6 bases between them. Per germline, CDR1 MGHDK and CDR2 SYGVNS. The CDR3: CASSEGGEQFF. In DNA, the CDR3 is TGTGCCAGCAGTGAAGGGGGCGAGCAGTTCTTC.

The V call is TRBV24-1, the J call TRBJ2-2; no clear D gene. The CDR3 is 17 amino acids. V lost 1 base to trimming and J lost 1 base, with 12 bases between them. CDR1 and CDR2 from the germline V gene are KGHDR and SFDVKD. The CDR3 here is CATSDLGAFRNTGELFF. The CDR3 DNA reads TGTGCCACCAGTGATTTAGGAGCTTTTCGGAACACCGGGGAGCTGTTTTTT.

This clone was counted only a few times. V is TRBV5-4 and J is TRBJ1-5; 7 nucleotides agree with TRBD1. This CDR3 has 14 residues. Germline loops: CDR1 SGHNT, CDR2 YYREEE (reference sequence). J lost 5 bases, V lost 4 bases, and 6 bases had no gene match. The CDR3 DNA follows: TGTGCCAGCAGCCGACAGGGAGAACATCAGCCCCAGCATTTT. It translates to CASSRQGEHQPQHF.

The rearrangement uses TRBV5-1 and TRBJ2-1, with TRBD2 matching over 10 bases. This CDR3 is built from 16 residues. The germline V gene has CDR1 SGHRS and CDR2 YFSETQ. The trim removed 4 bases at V and 2 bases at J, leaving 6 bases unmatched. The CDR3 nucleotides are TGCGCCAGCAGCGAACCTAGCGGGGGACCCTACAATGAGCAGTTCTTC. It specifies CASSEPSGGPYNEQFF.

The genes are TRBV6-5 and TRBJ1-2; D unclear. This CDR3 has 15 residues. From germline, CDR1 is MNHEY and CDR2 SVGAGI. Between the trimmed V and J ends, which lost 0 bases and 4 bases, there was a span of 12 bases. The CDR3 region is CASSYSKSGLYGYTF. Here the CDR3 DNA reads TGTGCCAGCAGTTACTCGAAGAGCGGCCTCTATGGCTACACCTTC.

This chain's CDR3 is CASSVASLNNEQFF. The DNA for the CDR3 is TGTGCCAGCAGCGTAGCTAGTCTGAACAATGAGCAGTTCTTC. This sequence joins TRBV9 and TRBJ2-1; D unresolved. Germline V gives CDR1 SGDLS, CDR2 YYNGEE. The CDR3 contains 14 residues. The V gene lost 0 bases and the J gene lost 5 bases, with 9 bases spanning the gap.

Here the CDR3 reads CASSYATGLNSPLHF. CDR3 nucleotides: TGCGCCAGCAGCTACGCTACAGGCCTCAATTCACCCCTCCACTTT. This chain connects TRBV5-1 to TRBJ1-6, with TRBD1 as a possible D gene (5 bases). The V end lost 3 bases, the J end lost 7 bases, and 14 bases lay between the germline ends. Germline CDR1 reads SGHRS; CDR2 reads YFSETQ. This CDR3 spans 15 amino acids.

This chain joins TRBV20-1 and TRBJ2-1; TRBD2 might be the D (7 bases). V dropped 3 bases and J dropped 9 bases, with 24 bases sitting between them. Germline V gene lookup returns CDR1 DFQATT and CDR2 SNEGSKA (reference sequence). CDR3 length equals 16 residues. The CDR3 here is CSASPATGGRSGEQFF. CDR3 in DNA: TGCAGTGCTAGTCCTGCCACGGGGGGCAGGTCAGGTGAGCAGTTCTTC.

The gene calls are TRBV3-1 (or the pseudogene TRBV3-2) and TRBJ1-2, with no clear D. Germline V gene lookup returns CDR1 LGHDT and CDR2 YNNKEL (reference sequence). This CDR3 has 15 residues. V was pared by 3 bases and J by 4 bases, with 15 bases between. CDR3 residues: CASSHLLGGSYGYTF. DNA of the CDR3: TGTGCCAGCAGCCACCTCCTGGGAGGGTCCTATGGCTACACCTTC.

This chain uses TRBV6-4 with TRBJ1-1, with D hard to call. CDR3 length: 13 residues. Germline CDR1 is MRHNA and CDR2 is SNTAGT. V was trimmed by 3 bases and J by 4 bases, leaving 9 bases between them. The CDR3 nucleotides read TGTGCCAGCAGTGAGGCGGGAGGCACTGAAGCTTTCTTT. It specifies CASSEAGGTEAFF.

This clone has only a few counts. V is TRBV4-1 and J is TRBJ1-1; D call uncertain. This CDR3 comprises 13 residues. Germline lookup yields CDR1 MGHRA and CDR2 YSYEKL. V lost 1 base and J 5 bases, leaving 8 bases between the germline ends. CDR3 DNA sequence: TGCGCCAGCAGCCAAGGGTGGCTGACTGAAGCTTTCTTT. This gives the protein CASSQGWLTEAFF.

This clone has more than one count but fewer than ten. The chain carries TRBV28 and TRBJ1-6; TRBD1 might be the D (5 bases). Germline loops: CDR1 MDHEN, CDR2 SYDVKM. The CDR3 length is 14 residues. V lost 3 bases, J lost 10 bases, and 13 bases lay in between. CDR3 region: CASSFGGFRSPLHF. Here the CDR3 DNA reads TGTGCCAGCAGTTTCGGGGGTTTCCGATCACCCCTCCACTTT.

The sample holds one count of this clone. The chain recombines TRBV10-3 with TRBJ1-4; D remains ambiguous. Germline V gene data show CDR1 as ENHRY and CDR2 as SYGVKD. This CDR3 comprises 15 residues. The V gene lost 6 bases and the J gene lost 0 bases, with 11 bases spanning the gap. This chain's CDR3 is CAIRKNSATNEKLFF. DNA for the CDR3: TGTGCCATCAGGAAAAACAGTGCAACTAATGAAAAACTGTTTTTT.

The chain links TRBV7-9 to TRBJ2-4, with D maybe TRBD1 (5 bases). This CDR3 contains 17 residues. Germline CDR1 and CDR2: SEHNR and FQNEAQ (reference sequence). Trimming pared 2 bases from V and 0 bases from J, leaving 14 bases between. The DNA of the CDR3 is TGTGCCAGCAGCTTATGGGGCAGTTCCCTAGCCAAAAACATTCAGTACTTC. Translating gives CASSLWGSSLAKNIQYF.

The chain uses TRBV4-1 and TRBJ2-5, with D perhaps TRBD2 (6 bases). Germline V gives CDR1 MGHRA, CDR2 YSYEKL. The germline V and J ends were trimmed by 3 bases and 3 bases, with 14 bases remaining between them. The CDR3 extends over 15 amino acids. CDR3 sequence reads: CASSQGDLNKETQYF. Written as DNA, the CDR3 is TGCGCCAGCAGCCAGGGGGACTTAAATAAAGAGACCCAGTACTTC.